Reported below is one TCR beta chain. This sample is part of a study of blood T cell repertoires in COVID-19. Study overall: There were acute and convalescent COVID-19 samples, and they came from the United States, Italy and Spain. From T cells, B-cell-depleted T cells, or PBMCs came the material, which was cDNA or gDNA.

Membership in each cohort depended on participant-reported clinical history. How the authors handled the data: From reference gene primer amplification, estimates of nucleated cell counts were derived. Using immunoSEQ multiplex PCR, the repertoire was profiled, and TCRdb retains in-frame clones only, with some absent. The V and J calls and clone size come from that table; D and trimming were worked out from the DNA. The sample has over 300,000 clones, more than 75% seen once. Germline V gene lookup returns CDR1 SGHNT and CDR2 YENEEA. V was trimmed by 5 bases and J by 5 bases, leaving 8 bases between them. The CDR3 is made up of 12 amino acids.

The sequenced material came from PBMCs or T cells enriched from blood (not recorded which). The sequence came from a woman aged 25 to 39 with acute COVID-19. V and J are TRBV11-3 and TRBJ2-3; the D gene is possibly TRBD1 (6 bases). The CDR3 nucleotides read TGTGCCAGCAGCACCAGGGGAGATACGCAGTATTTT. It translates to CASSTRGDTQYF.